Listed here is a single T cell receptor (beta chain). This clone came up once. What this receptor recognizes is not known. Within one base of it there is no much larger clone, and no base qualities were kept. TCRbeta CDR3 regions were amplified from genomic DNA using the immunoSEQ Assay, a bias-controlled multiplex PCR. The authors' analysis ran thus. Within the assay, amplification of reference gene primers was used to estimate how many nucleated cells each sample contained. To quantify the absolute abundance of each unique TCRbeta CDR3 rearrangement, sequence reads were collapsed and filtered. For each sample, productive Simpson clonality was calculated by taking the square root of Simpson's diversity index across productive rearrangements. This immuneACCESS table, as held by TCRdb, lists in-frame sequences with V and J called but not all clones. Of the missing ones, under half trace to an unresolved V gene in checked studies; the others have no known cause. V, J and clone size are taken as reported in that table, and D and trimming were inferred from the DNA itself. The table for this sample lists 40,000 to 45,000 clones; roughly 88% of them were counted only once. Roughly 7.6% of the sample is held by the ten biggest clonotypes.

The collaborating institutions used their own protocols to collect whole blood in K2EDTA tubes. For TCRbeta analysis, collaborator samples were shipped as frozen whole blood, as isolated PBMCs, or as DNA extracted from either sample type. This record belongs to a study of blood T cell repertoires in COVID-19 (dated by TCRdb to between 2020 and 2021). Context from the whole study: Collaborator samples came from the United States, Italy and Spain and covered acute and convalescent phases of COVID-19. The prospective study material was composed of cDNA or gDNA derived from T cells, B-cell-depleted T cells, or PBMCs. The dataset comprised deeply sampled blood TCRbeta repertoires from subjects exposed to, actively infected with, or recovered from COVID-19. The repertoires were made available in a free public database intended to serve as a resource for research on the immune response to SARS-CoV-2. Samples were obtained from the ongoing ImmuneRACE study (first 160 participants) and from approximately 1,200 subjects provided by 6 global collaborators. A de-identified subject ID, COVID-19 status, age in years and sex were almost always included in the sample metadata. HLA class I and class II types, where available, came from metadata supplied by the sample provider rather than from assay-based typing.

The CDR3, cysteine through phenylalanine, is 12 amino acids long. The CDR3 DNA has 36 bases and is translated from base 1. CDR1 and CDR2 are drawn from the germline V gene: SGHRS, YFSETQ. V lost 5 bases and J lost 6 bases; the stretch between them is 8 bases long. The investigation overall reported the following: How much clinical and demographic metadata was included differed by source and by participant, and the metadata was provided uncurated.

The source is a man aged 60 to 69 with active COVID-19. Recombination connected TRBV5-1 to TRBJ2-2; tentative D gene TRBD2, with 6 bases matching. Material for sequencing was peripheral blood. The nucleotide sequence reads TGCGCCAGCAGTTGGGGGGCCGGGGAGCTGTTTTTT. This encodes CASSWGAGELFF.